This TCR beta chain was profiled in a study of tumor-infiltrating lymphocytes in primary liver carcinoma. Total RNA amounting to approximately 460 ng was the source from which TCR beta cDNA was made with a constant-region primer. Three nested multiplex PCR rounds, a slightly modified ARM-PCR method, built the TCR beta libraries. In the first two PCR rounds, TRBV1-TRBV30 forward primers were paired with a C-beta reverse primer, and each round lasted around 10 cycles. TCRdb passed the multiplex PCR reads through MiXCR, listing each CDR3 protein once. This table holds 320,000 or so distinct CDR3 sequences, 65% found once. Unsorted whole blood supplied the RNA, and germline DNA was extracted too. With respect to this clonotype: Its antigen is currently unknown. Given a much more abundant clone one base away, this may be a read error.

Whole-study findings and limits: No comparison of CD4+ and CD8+ repertoires was made, since the samples were bulk unsorted.

Per the germline V gene, CDR1 is MNHEY and CDR2 is SVGEGT. This CDR3 comprises 14 residues. The chain is built from TRBV6-2 or TRBV6-3 and TRBJ2-7; unclear D gene. The sample was peripheral blood. This receptor was obtained from a middle-aged man with primary liver carcinoma and hepatitis B virus infection. CDR3 in amino acids: CAISYSNPGAEQYF. The CDR3 coding sequence is TGTGCCATCAGTTACTCGAACCCCGGCGCCGAGCAGTACTTC.